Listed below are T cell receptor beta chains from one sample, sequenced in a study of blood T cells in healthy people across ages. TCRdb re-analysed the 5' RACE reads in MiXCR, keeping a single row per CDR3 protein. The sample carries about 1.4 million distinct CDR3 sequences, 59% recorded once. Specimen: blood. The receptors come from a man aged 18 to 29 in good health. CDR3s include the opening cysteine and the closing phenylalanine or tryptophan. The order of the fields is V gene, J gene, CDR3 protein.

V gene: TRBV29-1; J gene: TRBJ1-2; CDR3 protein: CSVENRGANYGYTF
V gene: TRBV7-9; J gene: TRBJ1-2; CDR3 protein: CASSNSTGGGYTF
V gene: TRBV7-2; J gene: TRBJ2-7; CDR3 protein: CASRFTGGSYEQYF
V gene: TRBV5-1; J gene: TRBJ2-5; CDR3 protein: CASSHGLAGVEETQYF
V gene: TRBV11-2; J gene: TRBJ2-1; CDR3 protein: CASSLAPWDSNYEQFF
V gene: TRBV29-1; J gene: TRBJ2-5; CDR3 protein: CSVVVLGNVEQYF
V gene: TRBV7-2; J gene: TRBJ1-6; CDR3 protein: CASNLAGQRNSPLHF
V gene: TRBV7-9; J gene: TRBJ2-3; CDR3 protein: CASSPREYPDTQYF
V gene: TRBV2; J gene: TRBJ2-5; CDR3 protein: CASRYDRVRQETQYF
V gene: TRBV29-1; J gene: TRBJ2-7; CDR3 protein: CSVVTPYNEQYF
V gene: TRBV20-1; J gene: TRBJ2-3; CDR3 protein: CSAEGLAGNTDTQYF
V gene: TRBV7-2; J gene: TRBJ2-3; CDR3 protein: CASSLGAGGYTDTQYF
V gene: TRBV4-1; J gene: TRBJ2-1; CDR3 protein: CASSDTHTGNNEQFF
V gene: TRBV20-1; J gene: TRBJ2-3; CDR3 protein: CSAISGEAGTDTQYF
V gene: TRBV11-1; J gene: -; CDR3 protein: CASSLVGLAREQYF
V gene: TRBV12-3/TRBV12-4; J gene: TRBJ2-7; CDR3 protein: CASSRLAGLNEQYF
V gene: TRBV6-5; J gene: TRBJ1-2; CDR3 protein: CASSLGGLDYGYTF
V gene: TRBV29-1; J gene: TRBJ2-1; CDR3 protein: CSVAGLAYNEQFF
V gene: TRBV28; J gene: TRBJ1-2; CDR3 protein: CASSWGRDGVYGYTF
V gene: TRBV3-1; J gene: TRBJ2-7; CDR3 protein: CASSQTNFHNYEQYF
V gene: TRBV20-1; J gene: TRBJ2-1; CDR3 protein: CSAPDLAGERSNEQFF
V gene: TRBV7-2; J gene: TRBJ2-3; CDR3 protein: CASSLASSGITDTQYF
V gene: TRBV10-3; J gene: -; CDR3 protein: CAISDGQDSYEQYF
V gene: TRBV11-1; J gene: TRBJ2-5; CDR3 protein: CASSPYPDIGPKETQYF
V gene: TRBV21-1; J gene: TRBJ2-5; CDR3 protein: CASSKGGPPLTIQETQYF
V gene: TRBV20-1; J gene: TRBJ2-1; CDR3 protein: CSARLSRGLSYNEQFF
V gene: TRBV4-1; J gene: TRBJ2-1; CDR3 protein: CASSQGFETSNNEQFF
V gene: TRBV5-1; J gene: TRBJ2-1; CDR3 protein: CASSLPTSGSLQEQFF
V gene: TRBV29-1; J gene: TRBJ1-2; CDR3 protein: CSVGRQLTYNYGYTF
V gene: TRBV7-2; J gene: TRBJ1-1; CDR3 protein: CASSLAVGPGARTEAFF
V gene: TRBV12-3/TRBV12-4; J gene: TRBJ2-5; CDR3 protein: CASRSSTSGRAYKTQYF
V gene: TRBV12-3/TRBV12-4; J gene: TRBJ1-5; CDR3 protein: CASSVQGNGQPQHF
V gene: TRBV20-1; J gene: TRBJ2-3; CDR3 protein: CSGLRTDTQYF
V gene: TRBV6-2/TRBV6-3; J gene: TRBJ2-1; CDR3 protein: CASTQLGTPQFF
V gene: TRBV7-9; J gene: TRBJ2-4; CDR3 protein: CASSDAGNAVLAKNIQYF
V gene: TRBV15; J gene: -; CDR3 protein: CATSRGRKETQYF
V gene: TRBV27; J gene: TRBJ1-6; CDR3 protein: CASSKAFSGTAVNSPLHF
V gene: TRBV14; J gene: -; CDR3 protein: CASSQLRTQDEQYF
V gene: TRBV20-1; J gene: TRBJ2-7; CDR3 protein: CSARAWDYRYSYEQYF
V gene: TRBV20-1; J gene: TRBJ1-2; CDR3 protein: CSARLYSGDLIGTNYGYTF
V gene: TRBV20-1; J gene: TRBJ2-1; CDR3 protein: CSARVPRLASYNEQFF
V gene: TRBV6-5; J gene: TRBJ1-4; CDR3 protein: CASKTGGSNEKLFF
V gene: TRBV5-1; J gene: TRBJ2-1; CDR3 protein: CASSLDDYGIFGEQFF
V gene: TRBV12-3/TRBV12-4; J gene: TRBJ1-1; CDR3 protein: CASTGDTEAFF
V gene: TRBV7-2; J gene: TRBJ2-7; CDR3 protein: CASSLGGQTIYEQYF
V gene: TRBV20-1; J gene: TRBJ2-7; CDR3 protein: CSATSDNCEQYF
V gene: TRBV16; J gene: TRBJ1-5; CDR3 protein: CASSRHQGSNQPQHF
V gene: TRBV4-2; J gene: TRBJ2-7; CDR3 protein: CASSQGTGTGTYEQYF
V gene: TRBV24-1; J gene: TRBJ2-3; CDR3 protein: CATKGPLATDTQYF
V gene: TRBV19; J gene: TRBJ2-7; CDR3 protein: CASSIAGTAFYEQYF